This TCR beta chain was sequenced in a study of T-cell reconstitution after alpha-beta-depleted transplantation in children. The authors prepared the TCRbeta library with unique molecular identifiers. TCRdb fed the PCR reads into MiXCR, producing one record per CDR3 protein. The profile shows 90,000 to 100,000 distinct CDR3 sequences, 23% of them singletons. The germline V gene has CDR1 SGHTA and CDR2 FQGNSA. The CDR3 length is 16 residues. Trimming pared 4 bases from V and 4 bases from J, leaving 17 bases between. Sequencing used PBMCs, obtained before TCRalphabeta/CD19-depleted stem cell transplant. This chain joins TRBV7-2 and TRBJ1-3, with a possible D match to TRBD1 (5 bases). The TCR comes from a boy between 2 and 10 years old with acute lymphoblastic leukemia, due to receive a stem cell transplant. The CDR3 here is CASSSRTGTQGNTIYF. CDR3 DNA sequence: TGTGCCAGCAGCTCAAGAACCGGGACTCAAGGAAACACCATATATTTT.